The 3 T cell receptor beta chains below come from one sample, sequenced in a study of blood T cell repertoires in COVID-19. TCRdb keeps only in-frame clones here, not all; method: immunoSEQ multiplex PCR. The table records 150,000 to 200,000 clones, approximately 88% of them present only once. The sample consisted of PBMCs or T cells enriched from blood (not recorded which). The receptors stem from an older woman who had recovered from COVID-19.

This clone was found a few times. The chain employs TRBV10-3 and TRBJ1-6; TRBD1 matches at 8 bases. The CDR3 consists of 14 residues. Germline-derived CDR1 and CDR2 are ENHRY and SYGVKD. Trimming at V came to 10 bases and at J to 7 bases, leaving 9 bases not matched to a gene. CDR3 in DNA: TGTGCCACGAACCTGGGACAGGCGAATTCACCCCTCCACTTT. Protein sequence: CATNLGQANSPLHF.

The V call is TRBV3-1 (or the pseudogene TRBV3-2), the J call TRBJ2-5; 10 bases match TRBD2. Trimming removed 3 bases from V and 9 bases from J; junction bases left unmatched: 7. CDR3 length: 14 amino acids. Germline CDR1 is LGHDT and CDR2 is YNNKEL (reference sequence). CDR3 in amino acids: CASSQGGLAVPQYF. The CDR3 DNA is TGTGCCAGCAGCCAGGGAGGACTAGCGGTTCCCCAGTACTTC.

The V gene is TRBV5-1, the J gene TRBJ2-1, with TRBD2 matching over 9 bases. V gave up 4 bases and J gave up 8 bases; unmatched junction bases: 10. Germline V CDR1 and CDR2: SGHRS, YFSETQ. The CDR3 extends over 15 amino acids. The CDR3, as DNA: TGCGCCAGCAGCCGGGGCGGGGGGGCCTTTGATGAGCAGTTCTTC. It translates to CASSRGGGAFDEQFF.